This T cell receptor (beta chain) was sequenced in a study of cytomegalovirus exposure and HLA in healthy donors. The study's findings and limits: The authors considered a cluster of highly shared sequence variants likely to be a sequencing artifact. Later analysis found that TCR beta chains associated with HLA were more clonally expanded than other, equally common chains. An assumption of roughly uniform sequencing depth across donors underlay the presence/absence analyses. Later analysis suggested links between common viral pathogens and several top significant clusters.

About this clone itself: Antigen: not known.

Researchers ran the PCR with 60 Vbeta and 13 Jbeta primers. Repertoires were generated with immunoSEQ multiplex PCR, while TCRdb's copy carries only in-frame clones and drops some. The sample holds about 100,000 clones, around 83% seen once. This clonotype originated in a young man in good health and CMV-seronegative. The sequencing sample was made of PBMCs.

The chain's CDR3 is CAISALATTSYEQYF. The DNA of the CDR3 is TGTGCCATCAGTGCCCTGGCAACGACATCTTACGAGCAGTACTTC. V gene TRBV10-3 combines with J gene TRBJ2-7; D remains ambiguous. V was cut by 4 bases and J by 4 bases, with 17 bases left in between. The germline gives CDR1 ENHRY, CDR2 SYGVKD. The CDR3 runs 15 residues.